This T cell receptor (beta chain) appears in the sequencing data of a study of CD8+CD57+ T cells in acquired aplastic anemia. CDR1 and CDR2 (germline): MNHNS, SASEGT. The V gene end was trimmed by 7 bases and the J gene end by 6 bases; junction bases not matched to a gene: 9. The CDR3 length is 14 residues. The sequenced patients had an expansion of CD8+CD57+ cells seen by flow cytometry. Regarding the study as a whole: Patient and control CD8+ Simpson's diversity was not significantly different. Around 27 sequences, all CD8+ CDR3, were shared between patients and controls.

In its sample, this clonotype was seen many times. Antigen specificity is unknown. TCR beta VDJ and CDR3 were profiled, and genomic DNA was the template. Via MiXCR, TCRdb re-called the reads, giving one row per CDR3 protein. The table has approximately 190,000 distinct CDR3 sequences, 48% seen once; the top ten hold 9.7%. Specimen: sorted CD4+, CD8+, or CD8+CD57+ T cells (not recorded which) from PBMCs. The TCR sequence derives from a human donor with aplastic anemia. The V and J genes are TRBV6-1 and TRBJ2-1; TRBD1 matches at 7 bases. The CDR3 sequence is CASTGQVFGNEQFF. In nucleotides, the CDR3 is TGTGCCAGCACTGGACAGGTATTTGGCAATGAGCAGTTCTTC.